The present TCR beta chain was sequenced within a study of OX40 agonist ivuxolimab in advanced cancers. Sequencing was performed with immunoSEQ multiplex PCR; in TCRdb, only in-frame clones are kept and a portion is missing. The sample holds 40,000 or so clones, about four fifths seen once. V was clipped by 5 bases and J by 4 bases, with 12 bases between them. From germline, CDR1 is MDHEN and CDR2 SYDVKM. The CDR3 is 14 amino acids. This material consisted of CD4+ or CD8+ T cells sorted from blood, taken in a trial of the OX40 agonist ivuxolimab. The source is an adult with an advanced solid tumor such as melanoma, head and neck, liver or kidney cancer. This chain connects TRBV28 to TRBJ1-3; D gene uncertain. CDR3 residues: CASSLPGRGNTIYF. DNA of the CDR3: TGTGCCAGCAGTCTCCCTGGCAGGGGAAACACCATATATTTT. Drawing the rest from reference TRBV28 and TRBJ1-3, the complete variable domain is DVKVTQSSRYLVKRTGEKVFLECVQDMDHENMFWYRQDPGLGLRLIYFSYDVKMKEKGDIPEGYSVSREKKERFSLILESASTNQTSMYLCASSLPGRGNTIYFGEGSWLTVV.